One sample yielded the 20 T cell receptor beta chains listed below, sequenced in a study of T cells after posttransplantation cyclophosphamide. Treatment was busulfan-fludarabine conditioning, a marrow graft, and cyclophosphamide on days +3 and +4. Clones were sequenced by immunoSEQ multiplex PCR, and TCRdb holds only the in-frame ones, with some missing. The repertoire holds tens of thousands of clones, with approximately 87% as singletons. The specimen comprised PBMCs, sampled after allogeneic stem cell transplant with posttransplant cyclophosphamide. Receptor source: a female patient between 25 and 45 years old who received an allogeneic stem cell transplant from an unrelated donor, was CMV-positive, and had no GVHD. Part of the T cells may come from the graft donor.

The chain carries TRBV2 and TRBJ1-1, with 7 nucleotides matching TRBD1. V gave up 8 bases and J gave up 10 bases; unmatched junction bases: 22. The CDR3 has 16 amino acids. Germline CDR1 reads SNHLY; CDR2 reads FYNNEI. For the CDR3, the DNA is TGTGCCAGCGTTATGGGGGCCGGACAGGCGGAACAGCGAGCTTTCTTT. Translation: CASVMGAGQAEQRAFF.

The chain recombines TRBV9 with TRBJ1-1; D is possibly TRBD1 (6 bases). The CDR3 spans 14 residues. Trimming left V 4 bases short and J 1 base short, with 11 bases between. From germline, CDR1 is SGDLS and CDR2 YYNGEE. This CDR3 is CASSLRGGNTEAFF. DNA for the CDR3: TGTGCCAGCAGCCTAAGGGGGGGGAACACTGAAGCTTTCTTT.

The chain uses TRBV19 and TRBJ2-1; 8 bases line up with TRBD2. With 6 bases clipped from V and 5 bases from J, the junction kept 12 bases outside the gene matches. CDR1 LNHDA and CDR2 SQIVND come from the germline V gene (reference sequence). The CDR3 covers 16 residues. CDR3 in DNA: TGTGCCAGTAGCATTGCCGGGACTAGAGGACACAATGAGCAGTTCTTC. Protein sequence: CASSIAGTRGHNEQFF.

V and J are TRBV5-4 and TRBJ2-7; D gene uncertain. Trimming removed 5 bases from V and 5 bases from J, with 11 bases in between. This CDR3 contains 12 residues. Germline-derived CDR1 and CDR2 are SGHNT and YYREEE (reference sequence). The CDR3 is CASRSELDEQYF. CDR3 coding DNA: TGTGCCAGCAGATCCGAACTGGACGAGCAGTACTTC.

The V and J genes are TRBV30 and TRBJ2-5; 7 bases are shared with TRBD2. The end of the DNA fits TRBJ2-7 better, so the J call may be wrong. The CDR3 has 18 amino acids. Germline V lookup: CDR1 GTSNPN, CDR2 SVGIG (reference sequence). CDR3 residues: CAWSPSEFWARGAYEQYF. The CDR3 DNA is TGTGCCTGGAGTCCGTCTGAGTTTTGGGCCCGGGGGGCCTACGAGCAGTACTTC.

Turning to this clone: Other nucleotide sequences from this sample produce the same CDR3. In DNA, the CDR3 is TGTGCCAGCAGTGAGGGGGGAGCCAATCAGCCCCAGCATTTT. Amino acid sequence: CASSEGGANQPQHF. The chain links TRBV6-1 to TRBJ1-5; a possible D gene is TRBD1 (5 bases). The V gene lost 3 bases and the J gene lost 3 bases, with 9 bases spanning the gap. CDR1 is MNHNS and CDR2 is SASEGT in the germline V gene. CDR3 length: 14 residues.

The chain links TRBV18 to TRBJ2-7; no definite D call. The CDR3 consists of 13 residues. V was pared by 2 bases and J by 3 bases, with 8 bases between. The germline V gene has CDR1 KGHSH and CDR2 LQKENI. In nucleotides, the CDR3 is TGTGCCAGCTCACCAGCGCCCGGCTACGAGCAGTACTTC. This codes for CASSPAPGYEQYF.

The chain is built from TRBV6-5 and TRBJ2-1; 10 bases align to TRBD1. The CDR3 runs 15 residues. V shed 6 bases and J 6 bases; nucleotides not matched to a gene: 8. The germline V gene has CDR1 MNHEY and CDR2 SVGAGI. For the CDR3, the DNA is TGTGCCAGCAGCCCCGGGACAGGGGCTCTCAATGAGCAGTTCTTC. Encoded protein: CASSPGTGALNEQFF.

The chain is built from TRBV19 and TRBJ1-1; D ambiguous. Trimming left V 6 bases short and J 4 bases short, with 12 bases between. The CDR3 totals 13 residues. Germline values: CDR1 LNHDA, CDR2 SQIVND (reference sequence). CDR3 sequence: CASRSGVSTEAFF. The CDR3 DNA reads TGTGCCAGTAGGTCCGGGGTTAGCACTGAAGCTTTCTTT. Variable domain in full (rest from reference TRBV19 and TRBJ1-1): DGGITQSPKYLFRKEGQNVTLSCEQNLNHDAMYWYRQDPGQGLRLIYYSQIVNDFQKGDIAEGYSVSREKKESFPLTVTSAQKNPTAFYLCASRSGVSTEAFFGQGTRLTVV.

The V call is TRBV7-2, the J call TRBJ2-3; tentatively, D is TRBD1 (5 bases). Germline V gene data show CDR1 as SGHTA and CDR2 as FQGNSA. Trimming took off 2 bases at V and 6 bases at J, with 12 bases between the two ends. This CDR3 has 14 amino acids. CDR3 in amino acids: CASSLRQGWDTQYF. The CDR3 DNA sequence: TGTGCCAGCAGCTTAAGGCAGGGTTGGGATACGCAGTATTTT.

The chain combines TRBV7-9 with TRBJ2-2; D is perhaps TRBD2 (6 bases). Germline-derived CDR1 and CDR2 are SEHNR and FQNEAQ (reference sequence). V was shortened by 8 bases and J by 0 bases, with 13 bases between the two germline ends. There are 15 residues in the CDR3. The CDR3 here is CASLLGGANTGELFF. The CDR3 DNA sequence: TGTGCCAGCCTGCTGGGCGGGGCGAACACCGGGGAGCTGTTTTTT.

This clone was seen just once. J is TRBJ2-5 and V is TRBV13; weak D call: TRBD2 (5 bases). CDR1 and CDR2 from the germline V gene are PRHDT and FYEKMQ (reference sequence). The length of the CDR3 is 13 residues. V lost 5 bases and J lost 4, with 11 bases in between. The CDR3 nucleotides are TGTGCCAGCAGCCCGGGGATGGGAGAGACCCAGTACTTC. Its translation is CASSPGMGETQYF.

CDR3 region: CASTPRGQTHSSYNSPLHF. In DNA form, the CDR3 reads TGTGCCAGTACCCCGCGAGGGCAGACTCACAGCTCCTATAATTCACCCCTCCACTTT. This chain links TRBV19 with TRBJ1-6; D is ambiguous. Germline lookup yields CDR1 LNHDA and CDR2 SQIVND (reference sequence). The CDR3 covers 19 residues. Trimming removed 7 bases from V and 0 bases from J, with 22 bases in between.

V usage is TRBV6-9 and J usage is TRBJ1-4; D remains ambiguous. The CDR3 sequence is 16 residues long. The germline V gene encodes CDR1 MNHGY and CDR2 SVAAGI. Between the trimmed V and J ends, which lost 6 bases and 4 bases, there was a span of 18 bases. The CDR3 DNA sequence: TGTGCCAGCAGCCTCGTGAGGCCCGATGGTAATGAAAAACTGTTTTTT. Its translation is CASSLVRPDGNEKLFF.

The chain is built from TRBV5-1 and TRBJ2-3; possibly TRBD2 for D (6 bases). From germline, CDR1 is SGHRS and CDR2 YFSETQ. This CDR3 region has 14 residues. V lost 4 bases and J lost 4, with 13 bases in between. CDR3 loop: CASSLRPGADTQYF. Written as DNA, the CDR3 is TGCGCCAGCAGCCTCCGTCCGGGGGCAGATACGCAGTATTTT.

The rearrangement uses TRBV7-6 and TRBJ2-2; TRBD2 matches at 13 bases. The CDR3 length is 18 residues. V was clipped by 6 bases and J by 4 bases; unmatched bases: 11. Germline CDR1 SGHVS, CDR2 FNYEAQ. This chain's CDR3 is CASSYGTSGTFSTGELFF. DNA for the CDR3: TGTGCCAGCAGTTATGGGACTAGCGGGACGTTCAGCACCGGGGAGCTGTTTTTT.

This sequence joins TRBV28 and TRBJ2-7; 9 bases are shared with TRBD1. V lost 9 bases and J lost 2; bases outside the gene matches: 11. Germline assignment: CDR1 MDHEN and CDR2 SYDVKM. The CDR3 sequence is 15 residues long. The CDR3 sequence: CASIPGQGKTYEQYF. The CDR3 bases are TGTGCCAGTATACCGGGACAGGGTAAAACCTACGAGCAGTACTTC.

The table lists this clone with a count of one. The V call is TRBV7-3, the J call TRBJ2-2; unclear D gene. The V gene's germline CDR1 is SGHTA and CDR2 FQGTGA. V lost 5 bases to trimming and J lost 2 bases, with 12 bases between them. The CDR3 covers 15 residues. The CDR3 nucleotides read TGTGCCAGCAGCCCCATCGCTAGAAACACCGGGGAGCTGTTTTTT. Amino acid sequence: CASSPIARNTGELFF.

The chain recombines TRBV14 with TRBJ2-1, with D possibly matching TRBD1 (6 bases). Trimming took off 3 bases at V and 9 bases at J, with 21 bases between the two ends. Germline V gives CDR1 SGHDN, CDR2 FVKESK. The CDR3 length is 16 residues. The CDR3 DNA reads TGTGCCAGCAGCCACATAAAACAGGGTTGGGGCGGTGAGCAGTTCTTC. Amino acids: CASSHIKQGWGGEQFF.

The rearrangement uses TRBV30 and TRBJ1-5; D call uncertain. V was pared by 0 bases and J by 4 bases, with 7 bases between. CDR3 length: 13 amino acids. Germline V gene lookup returns CDR1 GTSNPN and CDR2 SVGIG (reference sequence). The CDR3 region has the DNA TGTGCCTGGAGTGTAGGCGGAAATCAGCCCCAGCATTTT. Protein product: CAWSVGGNQPQHF. The variable domain in full, with the rest retrieved from reference TRBV30 and TRBJ1-5, is SQTIHQWPATLVQPVGSPLSLECTVEGTSNPNLYWYRQAAGRGLQLLFYSVGIGQISSEVPQNLSASRPQDRQFILSSKKLLLSDSGFYLCAWSVGGNQPQHFGDGTRLSIL.